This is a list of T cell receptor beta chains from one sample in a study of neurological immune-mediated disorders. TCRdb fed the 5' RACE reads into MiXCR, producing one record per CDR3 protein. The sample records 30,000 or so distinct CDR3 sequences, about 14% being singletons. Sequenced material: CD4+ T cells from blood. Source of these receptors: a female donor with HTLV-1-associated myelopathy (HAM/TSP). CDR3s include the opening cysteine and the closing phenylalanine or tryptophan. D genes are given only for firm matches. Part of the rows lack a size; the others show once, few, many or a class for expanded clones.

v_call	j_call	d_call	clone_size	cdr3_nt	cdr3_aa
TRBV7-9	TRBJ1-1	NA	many	TGTGCCAGCAGCTCCACGGATGGTACTGAAGCTTTCTTT	CASSSTDGTEAFF
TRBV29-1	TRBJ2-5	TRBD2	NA	TGCAGCGTTAGGGCGGGAGGGCCCGAGACCCAGTACTTC	CSVRAGGPETQYF
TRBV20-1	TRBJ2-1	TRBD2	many	TGCAGTGCTCATACTAGCGGGACGTACAATGAGCAGTTCTTC	CSAHTSGTYNEQFF
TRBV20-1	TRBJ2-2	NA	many	TGCAGTGCACTGGACCCTCTGGGCGGGGAGCTGTTTTTT	CSALDPLGGELFF
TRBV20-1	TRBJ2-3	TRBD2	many	TGCAGTGCTAGGGCGTCGACTAGCGGGAGCACAGATACGCAGTATTTT	CSARASTSGSTDTQYF
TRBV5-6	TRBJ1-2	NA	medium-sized	TGTGCCAGCAGGAATAAGGGGGGCGCCTATGGCTACACCTTC	CASRNKGGAYGYTF
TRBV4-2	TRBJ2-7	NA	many	TGTGCCAGCAGCCAAGACCTCCCAGGCTTAGTTTCCTACGAGCAGTACTTC	CASSQDLPGLVSYEQYF
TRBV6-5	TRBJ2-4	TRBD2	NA	TGTGCCACCATACTAGCGGGGGGGCCTAAAAACATTCAGTACTTC	CATILAGGPKNIQYF
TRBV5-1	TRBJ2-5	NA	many	TGCGCCAGCAGCTCCTCAGGTGCGGACCAAGAGACCCAGTACTTC	CASSSSGADQETQYF
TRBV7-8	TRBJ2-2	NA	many	TGTGCCAGCAGCTGGGCTACAGGGACCGGGGAGCTGTTTTTT	CASSWATGTGELFF
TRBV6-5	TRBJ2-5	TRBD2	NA	TGTGCCAGCAGTTACCGTATACTAGCGGGAGAAGAGACCCAGTACTTC	CASSYRILAGEETQYF
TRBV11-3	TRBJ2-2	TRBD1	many	TGTGCCAGCAGCTCCATGGCCGCGTGGACAGGGTTTTTTCGCACCGGGGAGCTGTTTTTT	CASSSMAAWTGFFRTGELFF
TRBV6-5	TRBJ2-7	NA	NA	TGTGACAGCGGTACCTCCTACGAGCAGTACTTC	CDSGTSYEQYF
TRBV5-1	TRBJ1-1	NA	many	TGCGCCAGCAGCCCAGGGGCGGGAACTGAAGCTTTCTTT	CASSPGAGTEAFF
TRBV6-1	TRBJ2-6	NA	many	TGTGCCAGCAGTGCCGGGTTACAGGTACCGCTCGTCCTGACTTTC	CASSAGLQVPLVLTF
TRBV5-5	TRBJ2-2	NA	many	TGTGCCAGCACCACTACAACGACGGCGGTCACCCGGTCGTTCACCGGGGAGCTGTTTTTT	CASTTTTTAVTRSFTGELFF
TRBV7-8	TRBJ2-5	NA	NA	TGTGCCAGCAGCCCGGCAGGGGGAGGGGAGACCCAGTACTTC	CASSPAGGGETQYF
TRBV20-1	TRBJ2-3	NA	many	TGCAGTGCTGGGCCACTTTCGGCCACAGATACGCAGTATTTT	CSAGPLSATDTQYF
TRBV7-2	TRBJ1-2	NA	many	TGTGCCAGCAGCTTAGCTCCGGACGGGGCCATCTATGGCTACACCTTC	CASSLAPDGAIYGYTF